This T cell receptor beta chain was recovered during a study of blood T cell repertoires in COVID-19. Background on the study: Material from acute and convalescent COVID-19 was sourced from the United States, Italy and Spain. T cells, B-cell-depleted T cells, or PBMCs supplied cDNA or gDNA.

Authors' data handling: Amplification of reference gene primers was used by the study to estimate nucleated cell counts. Produced via immunoSEQ multiplex PCR; TCRdb's table is partial and in-frame only. For V, J and clone size, that table is used; D and trimming come from the DNA. The sample consists of over 200,000 clones, over 80% of them appearing once. This CDR3 is 14 amino acids long. CDR1 is LGHDT and CDR2 is YNNKEL in the germline V gene (reference sequence). V lost 2 bases, J lost 4 bases, and 3 bases stayed unmatched. The sequenced sample was peripheral blood. The receptor's source is a man in his forties with acute or convalescent COVID-19. The rearrangement links TRBV3-1 (or the pseudogene TRBV3-2) to TRBJ2-3, with 7 bases fitting TRBD2. The chain's CDR3 is CASSQRGSADTQYF. The DNA of the CDR3 is TGTGCCAGCAGCCAACGCGGGAGTGCAGATACGCAGTATTTT.